Each of the 14 T cell receptor beta chains below was sequenced from the same sample in a study of cytomegalovirus exposure and HLA in healthy donors. The PCR was carried out with 60 Vbeta primers and 13 Jbeta primers. Method: immunoSEQ multiplex PCR; TCRdb's copy keeps in-frame clones and lacks some. The data hold some 200,000 clones, with around four fifths observed a single time. Sequenced input: PBMCs. Source of these receptors: a young woman in good health and CMV-seronegative.

The chain uses TRBV7-9 and TRBJ2-7; TRBD1 matches 10 bases. Unmatched junction bases numbered 7, after V lost 4 bases and J lost 1 base. The germline gives CDR1 SEHNR, CDR2 FQNEAQ (reference sequence). The CDR3 spans 16 residues. The CDR3 loop is CASSSNPGQGSYEQYF. CDR3 in DNA: TGTGCCAGCAGCTCTAATCCGGGACAGGGGTCCTACGAGCAGTACTTC. Looking up the rest from reference TRBV7-9 and TRBJ2-7 gives the full variable domain: DTGVSQNPRHKITKRGQNVTFRCDPISEHNRLYWYRQTLGQGPEFLTYFQNEAQLEKSRLLSDRFSAERPKGSFSTLEIQRTEQGDSAMYLCASSSNPGQGSYEQYFGPGTRLTVT.

The chain employs TRBV27 and TRBJ2-2, with 11 bases identical to TRBD2. The V gene's germline CDR1 is MNHEY and CDR2 SMNVEV (reference sequence). J gave up 7 bases and V 6 bases, and 7 bases lay outside the gene matches. The CDR3 totals 15 residues. The chain's CDR3 is CASSLSGGAGGELFF. The CDR3 DNA sequence: TGTGCCAGCAGCCTTAGCGGGGGGGCCGGCGGGGAGCTGTTTTTT.

This sequence joins TRBV29-1 and TRBJ2-2, with D possibly TRBD2 on 5 matching bases. V gave up 5 bases and J gave up 10 bases, with 17 bases separating them. CDR1 is SQVTM, CDR2 ANQGSEA, per germline. This CDR3 is built from 13 residues. DNA for the CDR3: TGCAGCGTTTATTCCACCCTCCGGGAGGAGCTGTTTTTT. Its translation is CSVYSTLREELFF.

This clone was observed a single time. This chain joins TRBV6-1 and TRBJ2-7, with D perhaps TRBD2 (5 bases). Germline lookup yields CDR1 MNHNS and CDR2 SASEGT. CDR3 length equals 14 residues. Deletions cut 2 bases from V and 0 bases from J, with 8 bases between. CDR3 sequence: CASSERLSSYEQYF. Written as DNA, the CDR3 is TGTGCCAGCAGTGAACGACTAAGCTCCTACGAGCAGTACTTC.

The chain is built from TRBV7-3 and TRBJ1-2, with 7 positions matching TRBD1. The CDR3 is made up of 12 amino acids. V was pared by 4 bases and J by 7 bases, with 3 bases of the junction left unmatched. Germline-derived CDR1 and CDR2 are SGHTA and FQGTGA. The CDR3 region is CASSSGGSGYTF. Here the CDR3 DNA reads TGTGCCAGCAGCTCAGGGGGTAGTGGCTACACCTTC.

V usage is TRBV5-4 and J usage is TRBJ1-1; D may be TRBD1 (5 bases). The CDR3 extends over 14 amino acids. Germline assignment: CDR1 SGHNT and CDR2 YYREEE (reference sequence). V gave up 2 bases and J gave up 2 bases, with 10 bases separating them. CDR3 coding DNA: TGTGCCAGCAGCTTCAGGGCTGGAAACACTGAAGCTTTCTTT. Amino acid sequence: CASSFRAGNTEAFF.

The chain couples TRBV30 to TRBJ1-1, with D perhaps TRBD1 (5 bases). There are 17 residues in the CDR3. Trimming removed 3 bases at V and 1 base at J, with 21 bases between. CDR1 and CDR2 from the germline V gene are GTSNPN and SVGIG (reference sequence). CDR3 amino acids: CAWRTRKPGIRNTEAFF. CDR3 in DNA: TGTGCCTGGAGGACCAGAAAACCAGGGATCCGGAACACTGAAGCTTTCTTT.

The count of this clone is one. J is TRBJ2-3 and V is TRBV7-9; TRBD1 might be the D (5 bases). This CDR3 contains 14 residues. Trimming removed 7 bases from V and 3 bases from J, with 14 bases in between. Germline CDR1 SEHNR, CDR2 FQNEAQ (reference sequence). In DNA, the CDR3 is TGTGCCAGCACCTGGCAGGGTGGGACAGATACGCAGTATTTT. Translated: CASTWQGGTDTQYF.

The chain carries TRBV5-1 and TRBJ2-7; 8 nucleotides align to TRBD2. CDR3 size: 17 residues. Germline trimming cut 1 base from V and 1 base from J; bases unmatched to any gene: 10. Germline CDR1 is SGHRS and CDR2 is YFSETQ. CDR3 coding DNA: TGCGCCAGCAGCTTGAGAATGGCGGGGGGTATGTCCTACGAGCAGTACTTC. Translated: CASSLRMAGGMSYEQYF.

This chain links TRBV9 with TRBJ2-2; tentative D call: TRBD2 (5 bases). CDR1 and CDR2 (germline): SGDLS, YYNGEE. The CDR3 runs 13 residues. The ends were cut back, 0 bases at V and 6 bases at J, with 6 bases in the middle. CDR3 nucleotide sequence: TGTGCCAGCAGCGTAGAGAGGGCCGGGGAGCTGTTTTTT. This gives the protein CASSVERAGELFF.

The chain employs TRBV19 and TRBJ1-5, with D perhaps matching TRBD1 (6 bases). In germline, CDR1 is LNHDA, CDR2 SQIVND (reference sequence). This CDR3 comprises 16 residues. The V gene lost 7 bases and the J gene lost 1 base, with 17 bases spanning the gap. CDR3 nucleotide sequence: TGTGCCAGTACTCAACTAGGGGGGGAGAGCAATCAGCCCCAGCATTTT. As protein: CASTQLGGESNQPQHF.

The rearrangement joins TRBV15 to TRBJ1-5; perhaps TRBD1 as D (6 bases). The CDR3 consists of 15 residues. V shed 4 bases and J shed 1 base, with 11 bases lying between them. Germline values: CDR1 LNHNV, CDR2 YYDKDF (reference sequence). The CDR3 reads CATSMGQGSNQPQHF. CDR3 DNA: TGTGCCACCAGCATGGGGCAGGGGAGCAATCAGCCCCAGCATTTT.

This clone was seen a few times. The chain carries TRBV15 and TRBJ2-7, with 8 bases fitting TRBD2. Germline CDR1 LNHNV, CDR2 YYDKDF (reference sequence). Trimming cost V 0 bases and J 2 bases; bases outside gene matches: 3. This CDR3 region has 15 residues. The CDR3 region is CATSRDLLAAYEQYF. The CDR3 bases are TGTGCCACCAGCAGAGATCTACTAGCGGCCTACGAGCAGTACTTC.

V gene TRBV9 combines with J gene TRBJ2-2, with TRBD2 matching 9 bases. V lost 2 bases to trimming and J lost 8 bases; unmatched junction nucleotides: 4. The CDR3 has 14 amino acids. CDR1 and CDR2 from the germline V gene are SGDLS and YYNGEE. Here the CDR3 reads CASSVAGGQGELFF. The CDR3 DNA reads as TGTGCCAGCAGCGTGGCGGGAGGGCAGGGGGAGCTGTTTTTT. Together with reference TRBV9 and TRBJ2-2, the CDR3 gives the full variable domain: DSGVTQTPKHLITATGQRVTLRCSPRSGDLSVYWYQQSLDQGLQFLIQYYNGEERAKGNILERFSAQQFPDLHSELNLSSLELGDSALYFCASSVAGGQGELFFGEGSRLTVL.